The sequence of this TCR beta chain was determined in a study of T-cell reconstitution after alpha-beta-depleted transplantation in children. As it was prepared, the TCRbeta library received unique molecular identifiers. TCRdb recomputed calls from the PCR reads with MiXCR, one row per CDR3 protein. The sample includes roughly 190,000 distinct CDR3 sequences, more than 14% of them seen just once. This clonotype appeared many times. Germline assignment: CDR1 SGHDT and CDR2 YYEEEE. The germline V and J ends were trimmed by 3 bases and 5 bases, with 14 bases remaining between them. The CDR3 extends over 14 amino acids.

This TCR was recovered from a human donor who donated a stem cell graft to a child with acute lymphoblastic leukemia. The starting material was PBMCs from the stem cell graft donor, obtained from the stem cell graft. The rearrangement links TRBV5-6 to TRBJ2-5, with D possibly being TRBD2 (5 bases). Here the CDR3 DNA reads TGTGCCAGCAGCTCTTACTCGAGCGGTGAGACCCAGTACTTC. Translated: CASSSYSSGETQYF. The complete variable domain, with remaining parts taken from reference TRBV5-6 and TRBJ2-5, reads DAGVTQSPTHLIKTRGQQVTLRCSPKSGHDTVSWYQQALGQGPQFIFQYYEEEERQRGNFPDRFSGHQFPNYSSELNVNALLLGDSALYLCASSSYSSGETQYFGPGTRLLVL.